This T cell receptor (beta chain) is from a study of blood T cells in healthy people across ages. A second PCR of roughly 6 to 12 cycles used a sample-barcoded 5' primer and a J-beta primer mix. TCRdb re-called the 5' RACE reads through MiXCR, storing one row per CDR3 protein. In the table there are roughly 1,700,000 distinct CDR3 sequences, about 28% of which are singletons. Losses at the gene ends were 7 bases for V and 1 base for J; bases not matched to a gene: 4. Germline values: CDR1 MRHNA, CDR2 SNTAGT. This CDR3 is built from 14 residues. Sequencing was performed on blood. V gene TRBV6-4 combines with J gene TRBJ2-5, with 9 bases lining up with TRBD2. This receptor was identified in a woman between 25 and 40 years old in good health. CDR3 sequence reads: CASKPAGGQETQYF. The CDR3 DNA is TGTGCCAGCAAGCCAGCGGGGGGCCAAGAGACCCAGTACTTC.